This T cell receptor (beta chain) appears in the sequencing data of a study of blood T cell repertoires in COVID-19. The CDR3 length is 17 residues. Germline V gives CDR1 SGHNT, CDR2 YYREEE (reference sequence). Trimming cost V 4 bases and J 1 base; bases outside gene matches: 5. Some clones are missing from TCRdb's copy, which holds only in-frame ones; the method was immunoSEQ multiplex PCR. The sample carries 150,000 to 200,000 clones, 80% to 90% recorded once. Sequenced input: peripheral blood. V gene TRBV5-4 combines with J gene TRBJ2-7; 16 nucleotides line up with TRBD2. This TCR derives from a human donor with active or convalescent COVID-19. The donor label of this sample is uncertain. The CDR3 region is CASSPGTSGRGSYEQYF. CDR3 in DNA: TGTGCCAGCAGCCCCGGGACTAGCGGGAGGGGTTCCTACGAGCAGTACTTC.